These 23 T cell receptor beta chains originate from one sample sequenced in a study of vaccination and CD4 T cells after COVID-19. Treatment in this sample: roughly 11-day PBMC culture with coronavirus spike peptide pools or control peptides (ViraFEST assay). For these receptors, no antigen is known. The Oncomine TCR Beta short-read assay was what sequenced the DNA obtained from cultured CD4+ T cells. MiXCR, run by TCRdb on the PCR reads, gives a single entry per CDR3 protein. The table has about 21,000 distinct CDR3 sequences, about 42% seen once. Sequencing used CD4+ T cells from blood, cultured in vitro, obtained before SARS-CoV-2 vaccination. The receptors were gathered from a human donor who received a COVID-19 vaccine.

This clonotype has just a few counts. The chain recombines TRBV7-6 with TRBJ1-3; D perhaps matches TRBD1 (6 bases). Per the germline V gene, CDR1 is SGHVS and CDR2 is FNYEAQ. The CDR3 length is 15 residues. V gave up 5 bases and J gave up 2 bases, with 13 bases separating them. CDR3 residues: CASSLTGPPGNTIYF. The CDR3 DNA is TGTGCCAGCAGCCTGACAGGTCCACCTGGAAACACCATATATTTT.

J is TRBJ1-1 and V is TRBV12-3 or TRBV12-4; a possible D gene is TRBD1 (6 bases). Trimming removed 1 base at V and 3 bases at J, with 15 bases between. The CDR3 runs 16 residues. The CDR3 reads CASSLDRTNRDTEAFF. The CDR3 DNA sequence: TGTGCCAGCAGTTTAGACCGTACAAACAGGGACACTGAAGCTTTCTTT.

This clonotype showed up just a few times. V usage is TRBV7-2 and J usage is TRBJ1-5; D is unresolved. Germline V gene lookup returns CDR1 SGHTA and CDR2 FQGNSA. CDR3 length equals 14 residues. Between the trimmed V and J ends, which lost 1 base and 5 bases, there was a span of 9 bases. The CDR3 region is CASSLGQEDQPQHF. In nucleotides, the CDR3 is TGTGCCAGCAGCTTAGGGCAGGAGGATCAGCCCCAGCATTTT.

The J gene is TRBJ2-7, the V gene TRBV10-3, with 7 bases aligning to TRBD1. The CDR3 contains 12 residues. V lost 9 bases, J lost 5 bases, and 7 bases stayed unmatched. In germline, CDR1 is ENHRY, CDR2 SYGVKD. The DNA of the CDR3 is TGTGCCATTTCTAGGGGGCTAGACGAGCAGTACTTC. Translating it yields CAISRGLDEQYF.

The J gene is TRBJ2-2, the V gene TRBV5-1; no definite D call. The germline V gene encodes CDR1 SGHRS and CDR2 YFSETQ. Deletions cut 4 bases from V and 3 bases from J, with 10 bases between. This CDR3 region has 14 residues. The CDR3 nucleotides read TGCGCCAGCAGCAGGGATCTTTACACCGGGGAGCTGTTTTTT. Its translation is CASSRDLYTGELFF.

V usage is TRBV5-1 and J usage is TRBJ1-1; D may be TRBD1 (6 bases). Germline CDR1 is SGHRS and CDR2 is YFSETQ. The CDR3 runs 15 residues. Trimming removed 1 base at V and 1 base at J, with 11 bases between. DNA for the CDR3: TGCGCCAGCAGCTTGTTGGGACATAAGAACACTGAAGCTTTCTTT. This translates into CASSLLGHKNTEAFF.

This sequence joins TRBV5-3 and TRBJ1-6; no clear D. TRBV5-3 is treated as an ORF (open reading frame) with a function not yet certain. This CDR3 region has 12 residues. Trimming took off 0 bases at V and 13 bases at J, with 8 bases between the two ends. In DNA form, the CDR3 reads TGTGCCAGAAGCTTGGCAAATGGGCCCCTCCACTTT. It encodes CARSLANGPLHF.

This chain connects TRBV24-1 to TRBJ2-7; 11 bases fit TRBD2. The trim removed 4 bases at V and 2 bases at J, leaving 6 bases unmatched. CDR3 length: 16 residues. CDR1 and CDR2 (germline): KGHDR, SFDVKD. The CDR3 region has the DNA TGTGCCACCAGTGACCCAGGGACTAGCGGAACCTACGAGCAGTACTTC. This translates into CATSDPGTSGTYEQYF.

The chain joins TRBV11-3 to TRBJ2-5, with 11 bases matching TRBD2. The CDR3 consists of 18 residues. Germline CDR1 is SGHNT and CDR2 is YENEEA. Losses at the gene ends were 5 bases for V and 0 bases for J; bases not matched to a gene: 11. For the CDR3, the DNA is TGTGCCAGCAGCACCCCACTAGCGGGGGCCTGGTACCAAGAGACCCAGTACTTC. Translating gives CASSTPLAGAWYQETQYF.

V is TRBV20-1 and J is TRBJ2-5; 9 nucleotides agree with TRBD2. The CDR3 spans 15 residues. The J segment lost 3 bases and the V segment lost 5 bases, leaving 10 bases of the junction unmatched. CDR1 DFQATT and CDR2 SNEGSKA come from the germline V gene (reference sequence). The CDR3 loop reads CSAEGERGAEETQYF. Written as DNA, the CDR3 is TGCAGTGCTGAGGGTGAGCGGGGGGCCGAAGAGACCCAGTACTTC.

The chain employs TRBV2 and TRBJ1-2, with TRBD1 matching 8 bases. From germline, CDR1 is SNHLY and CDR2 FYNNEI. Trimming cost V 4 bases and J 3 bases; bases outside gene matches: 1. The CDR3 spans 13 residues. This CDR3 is CASSGRGHYGYTF. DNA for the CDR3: TGTGCCAGCAGTGGCAGGGGGCACTATGGCTACACCTTC.

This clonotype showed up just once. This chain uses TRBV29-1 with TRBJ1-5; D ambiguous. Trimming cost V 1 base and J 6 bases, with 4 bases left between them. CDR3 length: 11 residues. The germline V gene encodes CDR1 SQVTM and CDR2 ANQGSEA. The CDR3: CSVEGPQPQHF. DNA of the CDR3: TGCAGCGTTGAAGGCCCTCAGCCCCAGCATTTT.

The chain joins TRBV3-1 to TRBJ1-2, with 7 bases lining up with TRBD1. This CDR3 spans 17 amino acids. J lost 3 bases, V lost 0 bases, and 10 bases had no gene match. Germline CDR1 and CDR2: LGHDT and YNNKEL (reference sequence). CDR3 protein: CASSQDGGGGIDYGYTF. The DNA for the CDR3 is TGTGCCAGCAGCCAAGATGGGGGAGGGGGCATTGACTATGGCTACACCTTC.

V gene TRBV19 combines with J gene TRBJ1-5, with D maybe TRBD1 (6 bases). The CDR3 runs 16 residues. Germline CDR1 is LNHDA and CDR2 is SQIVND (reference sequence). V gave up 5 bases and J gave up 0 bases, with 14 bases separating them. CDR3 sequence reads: CASSPGAGYSNQPQHF. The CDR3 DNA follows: TGTGCCAGTAGTCCAGGGGCTGGATATAGCAATCAGCCCCAGCATTTT.

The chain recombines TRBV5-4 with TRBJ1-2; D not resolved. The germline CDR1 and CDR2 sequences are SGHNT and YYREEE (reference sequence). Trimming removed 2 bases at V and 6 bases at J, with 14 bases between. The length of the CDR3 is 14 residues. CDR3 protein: CASSFIFGGNGYTF. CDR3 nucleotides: TGTGCCAGCAGCTTTATTTTTGGAGGGAATGGCTACACCTTC.

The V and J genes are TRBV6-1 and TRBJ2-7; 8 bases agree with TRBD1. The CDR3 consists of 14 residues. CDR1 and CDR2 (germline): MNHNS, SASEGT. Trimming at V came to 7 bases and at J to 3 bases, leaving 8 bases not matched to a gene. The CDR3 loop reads CASNRQGPDYEQYF. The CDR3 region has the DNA TGTGCCAGCAACCGACAGGGGCCGGACTACGAGCAGTACTTC.

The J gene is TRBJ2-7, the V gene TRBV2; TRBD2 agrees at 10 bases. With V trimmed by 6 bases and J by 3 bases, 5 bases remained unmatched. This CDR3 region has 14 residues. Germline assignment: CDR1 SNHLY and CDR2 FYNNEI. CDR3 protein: CASRDTSGVYEQYF. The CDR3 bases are TGTGCCAGCAGGGATACTAGCGGGGTCTACGAGCAGTACTTC. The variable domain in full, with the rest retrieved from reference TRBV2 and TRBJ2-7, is EPEVTQTPSHQVTQMGQEVILRCVPISNHLYFYWYRQILGQKVEFLVSFYNNEISEKSEIFDDQFSVERPDGSNFTLKIRSTKLEDSAMYFCASRDTSGVYEQYFGPGTRLTVT.

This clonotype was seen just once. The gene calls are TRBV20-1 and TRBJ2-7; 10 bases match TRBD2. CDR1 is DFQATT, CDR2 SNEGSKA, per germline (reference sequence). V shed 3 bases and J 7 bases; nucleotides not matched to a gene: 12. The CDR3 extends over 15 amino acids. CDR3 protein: CSARPSGGRPREQYF. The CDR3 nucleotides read TGCAGTGCTAGGCCTAGCGGGGGTCGTCCTAGGGAGCAGTACTTC.

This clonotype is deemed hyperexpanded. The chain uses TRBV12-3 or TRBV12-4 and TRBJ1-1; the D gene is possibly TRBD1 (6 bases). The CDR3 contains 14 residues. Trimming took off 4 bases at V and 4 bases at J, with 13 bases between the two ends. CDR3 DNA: TGTGCCAGCAGTTACGCAGGGGAGGGCACTGAAGCTTTCTTT. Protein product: CASSYAGEGTEAFF.

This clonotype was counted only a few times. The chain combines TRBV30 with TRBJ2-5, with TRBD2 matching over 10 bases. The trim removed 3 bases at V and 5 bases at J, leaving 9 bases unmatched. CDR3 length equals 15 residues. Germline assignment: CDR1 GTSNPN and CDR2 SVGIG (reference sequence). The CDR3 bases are TGTGCCTGGAGGGCGGGAGCGGGGGGGCCGGAGACCCAGTACTTC. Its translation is CAWRAGAGGPETQYF.

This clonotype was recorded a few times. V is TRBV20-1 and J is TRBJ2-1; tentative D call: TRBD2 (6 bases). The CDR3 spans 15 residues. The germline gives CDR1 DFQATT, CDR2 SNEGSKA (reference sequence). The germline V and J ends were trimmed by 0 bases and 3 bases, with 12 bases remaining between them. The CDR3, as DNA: TGCAGTGCTAGAGAAATAGGCGGGGACTACAATGAGCAGTTCTTC. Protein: CSAREIGGDYNEQFF.

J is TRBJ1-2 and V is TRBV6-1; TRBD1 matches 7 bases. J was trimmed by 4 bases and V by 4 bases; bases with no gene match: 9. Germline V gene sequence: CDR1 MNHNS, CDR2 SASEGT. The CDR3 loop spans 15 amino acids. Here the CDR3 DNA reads TGTGCCAGCAGTGCCTCGACAGGGACAATCTATGGCTACACCTTC. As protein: CASSASTGTIYGYTF.

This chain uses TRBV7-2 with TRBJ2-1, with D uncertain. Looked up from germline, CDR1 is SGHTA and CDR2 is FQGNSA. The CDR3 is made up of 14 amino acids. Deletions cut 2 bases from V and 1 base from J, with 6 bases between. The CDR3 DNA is TGTGCCAGCAGCTTAATAGGGTCCTACAATGAGCAGTTCTTC. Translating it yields CASSLIGSYNEQFF.